These 21 T cell receptor beta chains were sequenced from one sample in a study of T cells expressing NK-cell markers (dated by TCRdb to the early 2020s). The library was produced with 5' RACE. The listed sequencing device is Illumina HiSeq 2000. TCRdb reanalyzed the reads, keeping one entry per CDR3 protein sequence and omitting DNA. The sample table on file contains roughly 120,000 distinct CDR3 sequences. Of the sample, 15% to 20% falls within the top ten clones. The material sequenced was blood T cells: a sorted CD56 or NKG2C T cell subset, CD4+ or CD8+ T cells, or bulk PBMC T cells (not recorded which). The source is a woman aged 18 to 75 in good health.

The V gene is TRBV3-1, the J gene TRBJ2-1; TCRdb names TRBD1, which stays unverified in the absence of DNA. Germline V CDR1 and CDR2: LGHDT, YNNKEL (reference sequence). This CDR3 region has 18 residues. The CDR3 sequence is CASRPGTLMGSAYNEQFF.

J is TRBJ2-7 and V is TRBV10-3; TCRdb lists TRBD1, though no DNA is available to test this call. The CDR3 has 14 amino acids. CDR1 ENHRY and CDR2 SYGVKD come from the germline V gene. The chain's CDR3 is CAISEEGQGFEQYF.

J is TRBJ1-3 and V is TRBV7-9. Germline values: CDR1 SEHNR, CDR2 FQNEAQ (reference sequence). The CDR3 runs to 15 residues. The CDR3 spells CASSLSAGAGNTIYF. The entire variable domain, with the rest obtained from reference TRBV7-9 and TRBJ1-3, is as follows: DTGVSQNPRHKITKRGQNVTFRCDPISEHNRLYWYRQTLGQGPEFLTYFQNEAQLEKSRLLSDRFSAERPKGSFSTLEIQRTEQGDSAMYLCASSLSAGAGNTIYFGEGSWLTVV.

The chain couples TRBV3-1 to TRBJ2-3; absent DNA, TCRdb's TRBD2 call cannot be checked. The germline V gene has CDR1 LGHDT and CDR2 YNNKEL (reference sequence). CDR3 length: 20 amino acids. The CDR3 reads CASSDRLAGGPRFPTDTQYF.

The J gene is TRBJ2-7, the V gene TRBV6-1; the TCRdb D gene call, TRBD2, has no DNA to confirm it. Germline lookup yields CDR1 MNHNS and CDR2 SASEGT. This CDR3 region has 15 residues. The CDR3 loop is CASSLAGALSYEQYF.

The chain recombines TRBV14 with TRBJ2-1. The germline V gene encodes CDR1 SGHDN and CDR2 FVKESK. The CDR3 spans 16 residues. CDR3 sequence: CASSQEGSKFYNEQFF.

The gene calls are TRBV4-3 and TRBJ2-1; without DNA, the TCRdb call of TRBD2 cannot be checked. The CDR3 runs to 14 residues. Germline CDR1 reads LGHNA; CDR2 reads YSLEER. The CDR3: CASSQTSKSNEQFF.

This sequence joins TRBV29-1 and TRBJ2-1; the TCRdb D gene call, TRBD2, has no DNA to confirm it. Germline CDR1 is SQVTM and CDR2 is ANQGSEA. The CDR3 is made up of 14 amino acids. Here the CDR3 reads CSGEGLAGGIEQFF.

The chain recombines TRBV6-1 with TRBJ2-3; TCRdb indicates TRBD2, and absent DNA this call remains unverified. The CDR3 extends over 16 amino acids. Germline CDR1 and CDR2: MNHNS and SASEGT. The CDR3 sequence: CASSGLAGGLTDTQYF.

This chain uses TRBV5-4 with TRBJ1-1. CDR3 length: 13 amino acids. Germline CDR1 is SGHNT and CDR2 is YYREEE (reference sequence). The CDR3 reads CASSSVSFTEAFF.

CDR3 protein: CSADDLENEQFF. The rearrangement uses TRBV20-1 and TRBJ2-1. The CDR3 extends over 12 amino acids. Germline-derived CDR1 and CDR2 are DFQATT and SNEGSKA (reference sequence).

CDR3 region: CASSWTSGRGNEQFF. The V gene is TRBV5-6, the J gene TRBJ2-1; TCRdb designates TRBD2, a call that cannot be tested without DNA. The CDR3 covers 15 residues. In germline, CDR1 is SGHDT, CDR2 YYEEEE.

The J gene is TRBJ1-3, the V gene TRBV7-2; TCRdb's D gene call, TRBD1, goes unchecked for lack of DNA. CDR1 and CDR2 from the germline V gene are SGHTA and FQGNSA. The CDR3 is 15 residues long. The CDR3 sequence is CASSLGQGFGNTIYF.

The genes are TRBV20-1 and TRBJ2-7. This CDR3 region has 14 residues. CDR1 and CDR2 (germline): DFQATT, SNEGSKA (reference sequence). The CDR3: CSATDQTISYEQYF.

V gene TRBV20-1 combines with J gene TRBJ2-7. CDR3 length: 12 residues. Germline-derived CDR1 and CDR2 are DFQATT and SNEGSKA (reference sequence). The CDR3 protein is CSARDLLGEQYF.

V gene TRBV12-5 combines with J gene TRBJ2-5; the TCRdb call, TRBD1, lacks DNA for checking. The CDR3 has 14 residues. The germline V gene encodes CDR1 LGHNT and CDR2 FRNRAP. CDR3: CASGSAGVEETQYF.

The V call is TRBV27, the J call TRBJ2-7; the D call from TCRdb, TRBD1, cannot be confirmed without DNA. The germline V gene encodes CDR1 MNHEY and CDR2 SMNVEV (reference sequence). This CDR3 comprises 14 residues. The CDR3 protein is CASGHWGVVYEQYF.

The chain combines TRBV11-2 with TRBJ2-1; TCRdb reports TRBD1, a call that lacks DNA to check it against. CDR1 and CDR2 (germline): SGHAT, FQNNGV. The CDR3 runs 15 residues. CDR3 loop: CASSLDVTGEDEQFF. Combining the CDR3 with reference TRBV11-2 and TRBJ2-1 gives the whole variable domain EAGVAQSPRYKIIEKRQSVAFWCNPISGHATLYWYQQILGQGPKLLIQFQNNGVVDDSQLPKDRFSAERLKGVDSTLKIQPAKLEDSAVYLCASSLDVTGEDEQFFGPGTRLTVL.

The gene calls are TRBV4-3 and TRBJ1-1. The CDR3 has 14 residues. The germline gives CDR1 LGHNA, CDR2 YSLEER. The CDR3 protein is CASSQGGGGSEAFF.

The V gene is TRBV10-3, the J gene TRBJ2-1; the TCRdb call, TRBD2, lacks DNA for checking. The CDR3 spans 18 residues. CDR1 ENHRY and CDR2 SYGVKD come from the germline V gene. CDR3: CAISESGLAGQSYNEQFF.

This chain uses TRBV20-1 with TRBJ2-7; the TCRdb D gene call, TRBD2, has no DNA to confirm it. Germline V gene sequence: CDR1 DFQATT, CDR2 SNEGSKA (reference sequence). There are 14 residues in the CDR3. CDR3 sequence reads: CSARDRGDFYEQYF.